The TCR beta chain under discussion was sequenced for a study of human T cells and chemical hapten exposure. Study at large: Patients were given diphenylcyclopropenone on the scalp weekly across the roughly 25-week study.

Whole-study results and caveats: Higher patch test scores went with higher counts of PT1 expanded TCRs.

Noted time point: patch test 1, 2 weeks after DPC sensitization. Treatment defined: therapeutic diphenylcyclopropenone sensitization with weekly scalp DPC. This clonotype was seen more than once but under ten times. Antigen specificity is unknown. This CDR3 region has 13 residues. Trimming shortened V by 5 bases and J by 7 bases, and 14 bases separated the two germline ends. Germline CDR1 and CDR2: DFQATT and SNEGSKA (reference sequence). One entry per CDR3 protein, called by TCRdb with MiXCR from the RACE reads. The sample has some 200,000 distinct CDR3 sequences, 20% to 25% seen once; the top ten hold approximately 6.4%.

This chain uses TRBV20-1 with TRBJ2-2, with D perhaps assigned TRBD1 or TRBD2 (5 bases each). The TCR sequence derives from a woman in her fifties or sixties with alopecia areata. Some clones in this sample may be carry-over from other donors' samples. Sequenced material: whole blood, taken in connection with sensitization to the hapten diphenylcyclopropenone (DPC). DNA for the CDR3: TGCAGTGCTTACTTAACAGGAGGCGGGGAGCTGTTTTTT. Translation: CSAYLTGGGELFF.